At least ten counts were recorded for the clone carrying this TCR beta chain. Germline CDR1 is SGHAT and CDR2 is FQDESV (reference sequence). CDR3 length: 19 residues. J was trimmed by 1 base and V by 6 bases; bases with no gene match: 15. Unique molecular identifiers were incorporated when the TCRbeta library was constructed. TCRdb itself ran the PCR reads through MiXCR, one entry per CDR3 protein. In the table there are under 300,000 distinct CDR3 sequences, roughly 12% of which are singletons. The sample is drawn from a study of T-cell reconstitution after alpha-beta-depleted transplantation in children.

Here the sequenced sample was peripheral blood, taken 180 days after TCRalphabeta/CD19-depleted stem cell transplant. The gene calls are TRBV11-1 and TRBJ2-5; TRBD1 matches at 12 bases. The TCR sequence derives from a male patient under 10 years old who had a stem cell transplant for chronic granulomatous disease, so the T cells may come from the graft donor. The CDR3 bases are TGTGCCAGCAGTTCCCTGCGCCTCCGGGGACAGGGGGCCCAAGAGACCCAGTACTTC. Protein sequence: CASSSLRLRGQGAQETQYF.